This T cell receptor (beta chain) was sequenced for a study of patients and donors after allogeneic stem cell transplantation. The V end was cut by 5 bases, the J end by 8 bases, with 16 bases between. The CDR3 spans 13 residues. The germline V gene encodes CDR1 SGHRS and CDR2 YFSETQ. Each CDR3 protein is one row after TCRdb ran MiXCR on the RT-PCR reads. The data contain approximately 410,000 distinct CDR3 sequences, 16% of them seen just once; the ten biggest clones take up roughly 7%. The TCR comes from a human donor who was either an allogeneic HSCT recipient or a stem cell or donor lymphocyte infusion donor (not recorded which). It is not recorded whose cells these are; they may come from a transplant donor. The chain couples TRBV5-1 to TRBJ1-2; D may be TRBD1 (5 bases). The specimen sequenced was blood, either unsorted or a sorted T cell fraction (not recorded which). The CDR3 DNA follows: TGCGCCAGCAGACAGGACTCCTCCCGGGGCTACACCTTC. Amino acid sequence: CASRQDSSRGYTF.